This T cell receptor (beta chain) comes out of a study of blood T cell repertoires in COVID-19. Whole-study context: Samples representing acute and convalescent COVID-19 were sourced from the United States, Italy and Spain.

Profiling relied on immunoSEQ multiplex PCR, and the TCRdb table lists in-frame clones only, not all of them. The sample lists about 140,000 clones, 84% occurring once. The sample taken for sequencing was PBMCs or T cells enriched from blood (not recorded which). This sequence originates from a woman aged 18-29 years who had been exposed to COVID-19.

CDR3 nucleotides: TGCGCCAGCAGCCAAGATTTCGCTACCGGGACAGGCTACGAGCAGTACTTC. It is translated as CASSQDFATGTGYEQYF. The chain carries TRBV4-3 and TRBJ2-7; the match to TRBD1 covers 8 bases. Germline CDR1 and CDR2: LGHNA and YSLEER. The CDR3 extends over 17 amino acids. V gave up 0 bases and J gave up 3 bases; unmatched junction bases: 10.